Each of the 15 T cell receptor beta chains below was sequenced from the same sample in a study of blood T cell repertoires in COVID-19. The table came from immunoSEQ multiplex PCR; TCRdb's copy has only in-frame clones and leaves some out. The data hold 180,000 or so clones, with roughly 80% observed a single time. The source material was peripheral blood. The origin of the receptors is a human donor with acute or convalescent COVID-19. The donor label of this sample is uncertain.

The chain combines TRBV30 with TRBJ1-5; weak D call: TRBD1 (6 bases). With 1 base removed from V and 0 bases from J, the gap between germline ends came to 13 bases. This CDR3 region has 16 residues. The germline gives CDR1 GTSNPN, CDR2 SVGIG (reference sequence). CDR3 DNA: TGTGCCTGGAGTGCCGCCGGACAGTATAGCAATCAGCCCCAGCATTTT. Encoded protein: CAWSAAGQYSNQPQHF.

The chain couples TRBV18 to TRBJ1-2; D not resolved. This CDR3 contains 15 residues. Germline V gives CDR1 KGHSH, CDR2 LQKENI. V dropped 3 bases and J dropped 0 bases, with 11 bases sitting between them. CDR3 sequence (DNA): TGTGCCAGCTCACCTCGGACGGACTCTAACTATGGCTACACCTTC. This translates into CASSPRTDSNYGYTF.

V is TRBV7-9 and J is TRBJ2-7; D is perhaps TRBD1 (6 bases). The V and J ends lost 4 bases and 6 bases respectively, with 22 bases between them. The length of the CDR3 is 16 residues. Germline V lookup: CDR1 SEHNR, CDR2 FQNEAQ (reference sequence). CDR3 in amino acids: CASSSAGARERREQYF. The CDR3 DNA follows: TGTGCCAGCAGCTCTGCAGGGGCCAGAGAAAGGCGCGAGCAGTACTTC.

The chain joins TRBV5-1 to TRBJ1-6, with TRBD1 identical over 11 bases. Germline V gene sequence: CDR1 SGHRS, CDR2 YFSETQ. Trimming cost V 0 bases and J 14 bases; bases outside gene matches: 13. CDR3 length: 17 amino acids. The CDR3 protein is CASSLAVPGQGDGALHF. The CDR3 coding sequence is TGCGCCAGCAGCTTGGCCGTCCCGGGACAGGGGGATGGGGCCCTCCACTTT.

V is TRBV12-3 or TRBV12-4 and J is TRBJ1-5; no definite D call. Trimming removed 3 bases at V and 5 bases at J, with 8 bases between. The CDR3 loop spans 13 amino acids. The CDR3 loop reads CASSLGRDQPQHF. The CDR3 region has the DNA TGTGCCAGCAGTTTGGGGAGGGATCAGCCCCAGCATTTT.

The J gene is TRBJ2-2, the V gene TRBV21-1; TRBD2, the table's D call, was not compared with the DNA. TRBV21-1 is noted as a pseudogene. The CDR3 loop spans 17 amino acids. In nucleotides, the CDR3 is TGTGCCAGCAGCAAAGGGGTTAGCGGAGCGAACACCGGGGAGCTGTTTTTT. This gives the protein CASSKGVSGANTGELFF.

The J gene is TRBJ2-7, the V gene TRBV28, with 10 bases lining up with TRBD1. Germline V gives CDR1 MDHEN, CDR2 SYDVKM. The CDR3 loop spans 16 amino acids. J lost 6 bases, V lost 1 base, and 9 bases had no gene match. This CDR3 is CASSLSGTGDTGEQYF. As DNA, the CDR3 is TGTGCCAGCAGTTTATCCGGGACAGGGGACACCGGCGAGCAGTACTTC.

A word on this clone: It may be a read error: a sequence one base away is much more abundant. The sample holds other DNA sequences that translate to the same CDR3. The V and J genes are TRBV3-1 (or the pseudogene TRBV3-2) and TRBJ1-5; D may be TRBD1 (6 bases). The CDR3 is 14 residues long. The V end was cut by 3 bases, the J end by 4 bases, with 10 bases between. Looked up from germline, CDR1 is LGHDT and CDR2 is YNNKEL (reference sequence). In nucleotides, the CDR3 is TGTGCCAGCAGCCATAGGGGGGGGAATCAGCCCCAGCATTTT. Translating it yields CASSHRGGNQPQHF.

The J gene is TRBJ1-6, the V gene TRBV6-4; no definite D call. V lost 4 bases and J 6 bases, leaving 4 bases between the germline ends. The germline gives CDR1 MRHNA, CDR2 SNTAGT. The length of the CDR3 is 12 residues. CDR3 loop: CASSAFNSPLHF. The DNA for the CDR3 is TGTGCCAGCAGTGCCTTTAATTCACCCCTCCACTTT.

The count of this clone is one. The chain is built from TRBV11-2 and TRBJ2-3; perhaps TRBD2 as D (6 bases). Trimming removed 2 bases from V and 2 bases from J, with 11 bases in between. The CDR3 runs to 15 residues. The germline V gene has CDR1 SGHAT and CDR2 FQNNGV. The CDR3 DNA reads as TGTGCCAGCAGCTTAAGGACTACCCTCACAGATACGCAGTATTTT. Protein: CASSLRTTLTDTQYF.

The chain recombines TRBV4-1 with TRBJ1-1, with a weak D call TRBD1 (5 bases). Germline CDR1 reads MGHRA; CDR2 reads YSYEKL. The CDR3 consists of 14 residues. The V end was cut by 0 bases, the J end by 11 bases, with 16 bases between. The CDR3 spells CASSQERSPSGAFF. CDR3 DNA sequence: TGCGCCAGCAGCCAAGAGCGGTCTCCCTCAGGGGCTTTCTTT.

This rearrangement joins TRBV11-3 to TRBJ2-7; TRBD1 might be the D (6 bases). This CDR3 is 14 amino acids long. Germline values: CDR1 SGHNT, CDR2 YENEEA. V was trimmed by 3 bases and J by 2 bases, leaving 11 bases between them. CDR3 region: CASSFQGQAYEQYF. CDR3 coding DNA: TGTGCCAGCAGCTTTCAGGGACAAGCCTACGAGCAGTACTTC.

The V call is TRBV29-1, the J call TRBJ1-4; tentatively, D is TRBD1 (5 bases). CDR3 length equals 13 residues. The ends were cut back, 6 bases at V and 2 bases at J, with 10 bases in the middle. Germline CDR1 is SQVTM and CDR2 is ANQGSEA. The CDR3 region has the DNA TGCAGCGTGACCTGGGGCACTAATGAAAAACTGTTTTTT. Its protein is CSVTWGTNEKLFF. The variable domain in full, completed from reference TRBV29-1 and TRBJ1-4, reads SAVISQKPSRDICQRGTSLTIQCQVDSQVTMMFWYRQQPGQSLTLIATANQGSEATYESGFVIDKFPISRPNLTFSTLTVSNMSPEDSSIYLCSVTWGTNEKLFFGSGTQLSVL.

V usage is TRBV7-9 and J usage is TRBJ1-4, with D maybe TRBD1 (6 bases). V lost 5 bases and J 7 bases, leaving 26 bases between the germline ends. The CDR3 is 18 residues long. Per the germline V gene, CDR1 is SEHNR and CDR2 is FQNEAQ (reference sequence). CDR3 nucleotide sequence: TGTGCCAGCAGCCGTCCTTCCGGGACAACCAGAGGTTTTGAAAAACTGTTTTTT. The encoded protein is CASSRPSGTTRGFEKLFF.

J is TRBJ2-1 and V is TRBV27, with a tentative D call TRBD2 (5 bases). V gave up 7 bases and J gave up 7 bases, with 14 bases separating them. The CDR3 contains 13 residues. The V gene's germline CDR1 is MNHEY and CDR2 SMNVEV (reference sequence). CDR3: CASMREWVNEQFF. DNA for the CDR3: TGTGCCAGCATGAGGGAGTGGGTTAATGAGCAGTTCTTC.